This T cell receptor beta chain was identified in a study of cytomegalovirus exposure and HLA in healthy donors (dated by TCRdb to the late 2010s). Background on the whole study: In an earlier analysis of roughly 500 of the donors, approximately 260 Gb of sequence data and approximately 120 million unique TCR beta sequences from about 180 million T cells were reported. Approximately 330 gigabases of sequencing data and around 85 million unique TCR sequences made up an early release that covered several hundred HLA-typed donors. Of the approximately 370 genotyped donors, 81% were placed in the genetic ancestry cluster associated with self-reported Caucasian donors. The study was designed to test whether signatures of past pathogen exposure could be identified by cataloging public T cell receptors. The T cell repertoires of some 700 subjects were profiled by immunosequencing and related to cytomegalovirus serostatus. In addition to the first cohort of around 670 subjects, a separate validation cohort of some 120 different subjects was used. To predict cytomegalovirus infection status, the study brought together high-throughput TCR immunosequencing, statistical association of individual TCRs with disease status, and machine learning. In a later analysis, previously published TCR beta repertoires from 600 to 850 donors were re-analyzed and high-resolution HLA genotyping was added so that TCR occurrence patterns could be studied. Rather than using new phenotypic data, the later analysis identified candidate immune exposures from TCR beta sequences and from how often those sequences occurred across donors. In an earlier analysis of over 550 of the donors, high-throughput TCR beta sequencing was used to judge whether each TCR beta V gene segment behaved as functional or pseudogenic. Alongside the repertoire data, information on donor age, sex, ethnicity and CMV serostatus was compiled. Genome-wide SNP genotypes for about three fifths of the roughly 700 donors were used in a later genetic analysis, which treated that subset as a discovery cohort. Every repertoire in the discovery cohort had been generated on one and the same sequencing platform. HLA typing covered class I and class II loci at four-digit resolution. The number of donors typed differed by locus, with roughly 620-630 for A, B, C, DRB1 and DQB1, roughly 520 for DQA1, 600 to 610 for DPA1, and approximately 470 for DPB1. Roughly five DR-DQ haplotypes were handled as single units for association and clustering, since linkage in the cohort was strong. Among about 390 genotyped donors of the cohort, an average of around 240,000 unique TCR beta nucleotide sequences were sequenced per donor, about a sixth of them non-productive.

CDR1 and CDR2 are read off the germline V gene as LGHNT and FRNRAP. The junction shows trimming of 1 base on V and 5 bases on J, and the gene matches do not reach 8 bases of it. Reading from cysteine to phenylalanine, the CDR3 counts 16 amino acids. Only the CDR3 region is kept as DNA, spanning 48 bases read in frame from base 1. The cohort comprised hundreds of healthy bone marrow donors. At the time of sampling, all cohort members were nominally healthy, though unrecorded immune exposures were likely present. The donor tested CMV seronegative, placing the donor among the approximately 360 seronegative members of the cohort. Every donor gave a peripheral blood sample, and the peripheral blood mononuclear cells from that sample were used for TCR beta sequencing. The Qiagen DNeasy Blood Extraction Kit was used to extract genomic DNA from the blood cell samples. As for this clone: Its antigen target is currently unknown. Base qualities are not recorded, but no much larger clone differs from it by a single base.

Results the study describes overall, beyond this receptor: In vitro tests confirmed that a few of the cytomegalovirus-associated TCR beta chains recognize cytomegalovirus antigens. The cohort was sequenced for TCR beta chains only, and without alpha or paired-chain data the features that could be detected were limited. Because counts were too low, about 15 rarely observed V segments, including chromosome 9 orphons, were left out of the earlier analysis of over 550 of the donors. A later analysis found that HLA-associated TCR beta chains were more clonally expanded and had lower generation probabilities than equally common non-associated chains. At a false discovery rate of 0.05, a later analysis linked 15,000 to 20,000 TCR beta sequences to specific HLA alleles. In a later genetic analysis, fewer N-insertions in productive TCRs were reported among donors in an Asian-associated ancestry cluster than the 666-donor mean. It was suggested by the authors that the approach could potentially be generalized to other disease states and immunological phenotypes. Assigning TCR associations to individual alleles was difficult when HLA alleles, especially DR and DQ, strongly co-occurred. In an earlier analysis of a few hundred of the donors, most TCR beta V segments were observed in productive rearrangements about 90% or about 30% of the time, broadly matching IMGT annotations. Cytomegalovirus status was reported to be diagnosed by the classifier with high specificity and sensitivity in both the original and validation cohorts. HLA typing was unavailable for some donors at each locus, so association tests used only the typed subset. The study listed 150 to 200 TCR beta chains as associated with cytomegalovirus. Correlated functional status among segregating V segments might be attributable to linkage disequilibrium, but an unknown experimental factor could not be ruled out. A group of highly shared sequence variants was considered likely to be a technical artifact of the sequencing pipeline. The 87-base-pair reads could not distinguish some IMGT-functional V segments, including TRBV6-2 and TRBV6-3, so those segments were excluded. For the cohort, immune exposure information was limited to CMV serostatus. A later analysis reported that several top co-occurrence clusters appeared linked to parvovirus B19, influenza, CMV and Epstein-Barr virus. Most CMV-associated TCR beta chains appeared to be HLA-restricted in a later analysis, and the HLA associations seemed to be driven largely by CMV exposure. A further reported finding was that TCR beta sequences accurately predicted the HLA-A and HLA-B alleles for most subjects in the first cohort. Most TCR sequences were observed very rarely across donors, whereas some public TCRs were present in many individuals. An association between a missense DCLRE1C variant and V-gene and J-gene trimming of TCR beta chains was found in a later genetic analysis and replicated in an independent cohort. Sequencing depth was assumed to be roughly uniform across donors in the presence/absence analyses, though that assumption may not hold. In a later analysis, the rate of TCR association differed among HLA loci, with DRB1 alleles having the most associated TCRs and HLA-C alleles having the fewest.

Receptor libraries were prepared by the immunoSEQ multiplex PCR assay. A mixture of 60 forward primers for TCR Vbeta segments and 13 reverse primers for TCR Jbeta segments was used in the multiplex PCR. A multiplex PCR assay on genomic DNA amplified the CDR3 region of rearranged TCR beta genes. The amplified TCR beta libraries were sequenced on the Illumina HiSeq System as 87-base-pair reads. In the original analysis: In a later analysis, roughly 80 million unique TCR beta chains were counted across the 500 to 700 repertoires, and around 10 million of these chains were shared by at least two donors. A nearest-neighbor algorithm error-corrected the raw reads and collapsed the reads into unique sequences, merging closely related sequences to remove PCR and sequencing errors. V, D and J gene segments were assigned by aligning CDR3 sequences to IMGT reference sequences. For a sequence to be retained, a match of at least six nucleotides was required to both a V gene segment and a J gene segment. A rearrangement was called productive if the CDR3 had no stop codons and remained in frame with V and J, and every other rearrangement was called non-productive. Following IMGT convention, CDR3 was defined as the stretch from the second conserved V-encoded cysteine to the conserved J-encoded phenylalanine. In an earlier analysis of more than 550 of the donors, sequences lacking an unambiguous match to a single V gene segment were excluded. An earlier analysis of several hundred of the donors called V segments functional above 56.7% productive rearrangements and segregating when the between-donor standard deviation exceeded 5%. A statistical classification framework was built to diagnose cytomegalovirus status from the catalog of TCR beta chain sequences. V and J gene assignment, in a later analysis, came from comparing TCR nucleotide sequences with IMGT/GENE-DB human TR gene sequences. Using the TCRdist pipeline, a later analysis assigned CDR3 sequences along with most-parsimonious VDJ recombination scenarios. In a later analysis, each TCR beta chain was defined by its CDR3 amino acid sequence together with its V-gene family, and reads lacking a unique V-gene family were excluded. As a way to deal with suspected cross-contamination and a sequencing artifact, a later analysis dropped under 600 nucleotide sequences that were highly shared and had low generation probability. In a later analysis, a clonal expansion index was calculated for each public chain from normalized within-repertoire ranks of inferred template counts. In a later analysis, generation probabilities were computed using a VDJ recombination model fitted to out-of-frame rearrangements, and the results were checked against IGoR. In a later analysis, hypergeometric tests were used to score TCR-TCR, TCR-HLA and TCR-CMV co-occurrence, with a repertoire-size bias correction applied to TCR pairs. In a later analysis, false discovery rates were estimated by permuting HLA or CMV assignments 20 times. In a later analysis, co-occurring TCRs were grouped using DBSCAN, with TCRdist sequence similarity added in when clustering inside HLA-allele-positive subsets. For co-occurrence clustering, repertoires with fewer than 30,000 or more than 120,000 public chains were excluded, along with five repertoires with anomalous nucleotide sharing. TCRdb took this table from immuneACCESS and kept in-frame rearrangements with V and J called. Such tables lack part of the clones; where checked against another copy, unresolved V genes explain under half of the gap, and the rest is unexplained. Clone size and V and J calls were adopted from that table, with D and trimming inferred from the DNA. Here the sample has 150,000 or so clones; around 79% occur a single time. Of the sample, roughly 0.7% is held by the ten largest clones.

The receptor was isolated from a male donor in good health and CMV-seronegative. The sequence is built from TRBV12-5 and TRBJ2-1; 7 middle bases align to TRBD1. What was sequenced was PBMCs. CDR3 reads: CASGLALWTGHNEQFF. The DNA reads as follows: TGTGCTAGTGGTTTGGCCCTTTGGACAGGACACAATGAGCAGTTCTTC.